These 8 T cell receptor beta chains originate from one sample sequenced in a study of blood T cell repertoires in COVID-19 (dated by TCRdb to between 2020 and 2021). The method behind the library was the immunoSEQ multiplex PCR assay. The immuneACCESS repertoire file appears here via TCRdb, limited to in-frame rearrangements. These files lack a portion of the clones; in checked studies, under half of the deficit traces to unresolved V genes, and the cause of the others is not known. A total of approximately 120,000 clones appear in this sample, around four fifths of them only once. Jointly, the top ten make up 25% of the sample. Specimen: peripheral blood. The receptors originated from a human donor in a cohort sampled during active COVID-19.

The chain has TRBV18 and TRBJ1-4; D is ambiguous. This CDR3 comprises 16 residues. Trimming removed 0 bases at V and 0 bases at J, with 8 bases between. From germline, CDR1 is KGHSH and CDR2 LQKENI. The CDR3 DNA reads as TGTGCCAGCTCACCACCGAGGGCGGCAACTAATGAAAAACTGTTTTTT. This codes for CASSPPRAATNEKLFF.

J is TRBJ1-3 and V is TRBV6-5; 11 nucleotides agree with TRBD1. The CDR3 is 15 residues long. Germline assignment: CDR1 MNHEY and CDR2 SVGAGI. V lost 5 bases and J lost 7; bases outside the gene matches: 7. The DNA of the CDR3 is TGTGCCAGCAGTAGACAAAGGGACAGGGGGAACACCATATATTTT. Translating it yields CASSRQRDRGNTIYF.

This chain links TRBV27 with TRBJ2-7; tentatively, D is TRBD1 (6 bases). CDR1 and CDR2 (germline): MNHEY, SMNVEV (reference sequence). The CDR3 extends over 15 amino acids. V lost 5 bases and J 10 bases, leaving 24 bases between the germline ends. CDR3 sequence: CASSPVRQGRPGQYF. The CDR3 region has the DNA TGTGCCAGCAGTCCCGTCCGGCAGGGGCGCCCCGGTCAGTACTTC.

The chain uses TRBV24-1 and TRBJ1-2, with 7 bases that match TRBD1. The trim removed 9 bases at V and 7 bases at J, leaving 7 bases unmatched. Germline V CDR1 and CDR2: KGHDR, SFDVKD. This CDR3 is built from 12 residues. CDR3 region: CATPDRRRGYTF. CDR3 nucleotide sequence: TGTGCCACCCCGGACAGGCGGCGTGGCTACACCTTC.

V usage is TRBV20-1 and J usage is TRBJ2-5, with 8 bases aligning to TRBD2. CDR1 and CDR2 from the germline V gene are DFQATT and SNEGSKA (reference sequence). The CDR3 spans 10 residues. J lost 5 bases, V lost 7 bases, and 0 bases had no gene match. Here the CDR3 reads CSVAGETQYF. For the CDR3, the DNA is TGCAGTGTAGCGGGGGAGACCCAGTACTTC.

The rearrangement links TRBV7-2 to TRBJ1-5; 8 bases match TRBD1. The CDR3 extends over 15 amino acids. V lost 5 bases to trimming and J lost 3 bases; unmatched junction nucleotides: 6. Germline V gene data show CDR1 as SGHTA and CDR2 as FQGNSA. This chain's CDR3 is CASSAGQGPNQPQHF. CDR3 coding DNA: TGTGCCAGCAGCGCCGGACAGGGTCCCAATCAGCCCCAGCATTTT.

The chain links TRBV5-1 to TRBJ1-1, with 7 bases matching TRBD1. V lost 3 bases, J lost 5 bases, and 7 bases stayed unmatched. This CDR3 has 14 residues. Per the germline V gene, CDR1 is SGHRS and CDR2 is YFSETQ. The DNA of the CDR3 is TGCGCCAGCAGCTACAGGGGCGCCTCGACTGAAGCTTTCTTT. This gives the protein CASSYRGASTEAFF. The full variable domain, rest sourced from reference TRBV5-1 and TRBJ1-1, is KAGVTQTPRYLIKTRGQQVTLSCSPISGHRSVSWYQQTPGQGLQFLFEYFSETQRNKGNFPGRFSGRQFSNSRSEMNVSTLELGDSALYLCASSYRGASTEAFFGQGTRLTVV.

This clone was picked up a small number of times. The V gene is TRBV6-1, the J gene TRBJ2-7; TRBD1 matches at 9 bases. V lost 2 bases to trimming and J lost 8 bases; unmatched junction nucleotides: 4. The germline CDR1 and CDR2 sequences are MNHNS and SASEGT. CDR3 length: 13 residues. The CDR3 region is CASSEPGQGKQYF. The CDR3 DNA reads as TGTGCCAGCAGTGAACCGGGACAGGGCAAGCAGTACTTC.